This T cell receptor (beta chain) was captured by sequencing in a study of shared clonotypes between healthy human individuals. Study outcomes and limitations: Among four donors, about 4.6% of naive CD4 clonotypes were found in common.

Selected positively for CCR7 and CD45RO-negative, naive CD8 cells excluded terminally differentiated effector memory CD45RA+ cells. The CDR3 length is 15 residues. CDR1 is GTSNPN, CDR2 SVGIG, per germline (reference sequence). Unmatched junction bases numbered 7, after V lost 1 base and J lost 3 bases. In the original processing: ImmunoSEQ sequences covered only the junction and lacked quality scores; filtering therefore differed. Produced via immunoSEQ multiplex PCR; TCRdb's table is partial and in-frame only. V and J calls and clone size are given by that table; D and trimming were obtained from the DNA. This sample has about 580,000 clones, with roughly 98% found just once. Concerning this clone itself: Antigen: not known.

The chain carries TRBV30 and TRBJ2-7; 9 bases are shared with TRBD2. The material sequenced was naive CD8+ T cells sorted from blood. The clonotype originates from a man aged 25 to 45 in good health. Here the CDR3 reads CAWSGGTSNYYEQYF. For the CDR3, the DNA is TGTGCCTGGAGTGGAGGGACTAGCAACTACTACGAGCAGTACTTC.